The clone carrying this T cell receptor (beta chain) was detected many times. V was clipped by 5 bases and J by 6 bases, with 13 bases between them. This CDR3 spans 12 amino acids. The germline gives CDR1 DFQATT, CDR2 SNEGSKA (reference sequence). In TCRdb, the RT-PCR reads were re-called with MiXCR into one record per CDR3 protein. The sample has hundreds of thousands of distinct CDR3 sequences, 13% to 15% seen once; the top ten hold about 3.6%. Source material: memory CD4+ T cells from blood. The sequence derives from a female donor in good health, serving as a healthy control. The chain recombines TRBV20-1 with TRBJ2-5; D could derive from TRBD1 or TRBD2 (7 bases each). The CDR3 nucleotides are TGCAGTGCTGACAGGGAGGGCAAGACCCAGTACTTC. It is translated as CSADREGKTQYF.